These 32 T cell receptor beta chains were all obtained from the same sample, sequenced in a study of blood T cell repertoires in COVID-19. The method was immunoSEQ multiplex PCR; TCRdb's version includes in-frame clones alone and lacks a portion of them. The data hold some 58,000 clones, with approximately 88% observed a single time. Sequencing used peripheral blood. Every receptor here comes from a human donor in a cohort sampled during active COVID-19.

This clone was observed a few times. The chain has TRBV21-1 and TRBJ1-5. TRBV21-1 is described as a pseudogene. This CDR3 contains 16 residues. The DNA of the CDR3 is TGTGCCACCCCAAGGGAGGGTGGCCTTAGGAATCAGCCCCAGCATTTT. Translating it yields CATPREGGLRNQPQHF.

V usage is TRBV5-1 and J usage is TRBJ1-1; 7 bases line up with TRBD1. The V segment lost 3 bases and the J segment 1 base; nucleotides outside the gene matches: 3. Germline V gene lookup returns CDR1 SGHRS and CDR2 YFSETQ. The CDR3 totals 14 residues. CDR3 residues: CASSWRQGNTEAFF. CDR3 in DNA: TGCGCCAGCAGCTGGCGACAGGGGAACACTGAAGCTTTCTTT.

The genes are TRBV5-8 and TRBJ2-5; no clear D. Looked up from germline, CDR1 is SGHTS and CDR2 is YDEGEE. This CDR3 spans 16 amino acids. V dropped 0 bases and J dropped 1 base, with 13 bases sitting between them. CDR3 in amino acids: CASSLGPVRPQETQYF. CDR3 nucleotide sequence: TGTGCCAGCAGCTTGGGTCCGGTGCGCCCCCAAGAGACCCAGTACTTC.

The CDR3 DNA reads TGTGCCAGCAGCCTGATGACAGGGAGCTCCTACGAGCAGTACTTC. This gives the protein CASSLMTGSSYEQYF. The chain recombines TRBV7-2 with TRBJ2-7; 7 bases match TRBD1. J gave up 0 bases and V 5 bases, and 7 bases lay outside the gene matches. The CDR3 spans 15 residues. CDR1 and CDR2 from the germline V gene are SGHTA and FQGNSA.

The gene calls are TRBV4-1 and TRBJ2-2, with TRBD2 identical over 16 bases. This CDR3 contains 19 residues. The trim removed 4 bases at V and 5 bases at J, leaving 10 bases unmatched. Germline V gene sequence: CDR1 MGHRA, CDR2 YSYEKL. The DNA for the CDR3 is TGCGCCAGCAGCCGCCCGGGACTAGCGGGGGGGCTGAGGACCGGGGAGCTGTTTTTT. Translating gives CASSRPGLAGGLRTGELFF.

J is TRBJ2-7 and V is TRBV21-1; TRBD1 is the table's D call and was not checked against the DNA. TRBV21-1 is a recognized pseudogene. The CDR3 length is 16 residues. The CDR3 sequence: CASSKGNTGPTYEQYF. For the CDR3, the DNA is TGTGCCAGCAGCAAAGGGAACACAGGGCCCACCTACGAGCAGTACTTC.

This chain uses TRBV6-5 with TRBJ1-1; TRBD1 agrees at 7 bases. J was trimmed by 2 bases and V by 4 bases; bases with no gene match: 10. The germline gives CDR1 MNHEY, CDR2 SVGAGI. The CDR3 is 16 amino acids. Written as DNA, the CDR3 is TGTGCCAGCAGTTTCCTCAGAGGGACAGCTAACACTGAAGCTTTCTTT. Its translation: CASSFLRGTANTEAFF.

J is TRBJ2-7 and V is TRBV7-2; 7 bases match TRBD2. The CDR3 has 15 amino acids. Per germline, CDR1 SGHTA and CDR2 FQGNSA. V was pared by 6 bases and J by 2 bases, with 10 bases of the junction left unmatched. CDR3 residues: CASSYLRGETYEQYF. The CDR3 DNA follows: TGTGCCAGCAGTTACCTCCGGGGGGAAACCTACGAGCAGTACTTC.

V and J are TRBV4-1 and TRBJ2-1; D might be TRBD2 (5 bases). V dropped 4 bases and J dropped 6 bases, with 13 bases sitting between them. There are 14 residues in the CDR3. Germline CDR1 MGHRA, CDR2 YSYEKL. CDR3 sequence reads: CASSPGRTSNEQFF. The CDR3, as DNA: TGCGCCAGCAGCCCGGGGAGAACTTCCAATGAGCAGTTCTTC.

The chain has TRBV19 and TRBJ1-1, with D possibly TRBD1 on 6 matching bases. This CDR3 spans 13 amino acids. The germline CDR1 and CDR2 sequences are LNHDA and SQIVND (reference sequence). Deletions cut 3 bases from V and 1 base from J, with 6 bases between. The CDR3 bases are TGTGCCAGTAGTATGGGACAGAACACTGAAGCTTTCTTT. It yields the protein CASSMGQNTEAFF.

The chain uses TRBV27 and TRBJ2-2; a weak D match, TRBD1 (6 bases). Germline lookup yields CDR1 MNHEY and CDR2 SMNVEV (reference sequence). The CDR3 has 17 amino acids. V was pared by 1 base and J by 7 bases, with 19 bases between. CDR3 bases: TGTGCCAGCAGTTTATTTACCCGACAGGTTGGGGGCGGGGAGCTGTTTTTT. As protein: CASSLFTRQVGGGELFF.

V is TRBV7-2 and J is TRBJ1-6; D is undetermined. Germline V CDR1 and CDR2: SGHTA, FQGNSA. Trimming took 2 bases from V and 14 from J, leaving 16 bases between them. CDR3 size: 14 residues. This chain's CDR3 is CASSLRLTEESLHF. Here the CDR3 DNA reads TGTGCCAGCAGCTTAAGGCTAACCGAGGAGTCCCTCCACTTT.

The DNA of the CDR3 is TGTGCCAGCAGTTCCAGGGGGAATTCACCCCTCCACTTT. Encoded protein: CASSSRGNSPLHF. The genes are TRBV2 and TRBJ1-6; TRBD1 aligns across 7 bases. This CDR3 has 13 amino acids. The germline V gene has CDR1 SNHLY and CDR2 FYNNEI. Losses at the gene ends were 5 bases for V and 7 bases for J; bases not matched to a gene: 2.

This chain connects TRBV19 to TRBJ2-7; possible D gene TRBD1, 6 bases. CDR1 LNHDA and CDR2 SQIVND come from the germline V gene (reference sequence). Trimming pared 6 bases from V and 5 bases from J, leaving 14 bases between. CDR3 length: 13 amino acids. The CDR3 DNA reads as TGTGCCAGTAGGCCTAGGGGGACCGACGAGCAGTACTTC. Residues: CASRPRGTDEQYF.

The J gene is TRBJ2-3, the V gene TRBV11-2, with D maybe TRBD1 (5 bases). Germline-derived CDR1 and CDR2 are SGHAT and FQNNGV. Trimming pared 5 bases from V and 10 bases from J, leaving 16 bases between. The CDR3 loop spans 13 amino acids. CDR3 region: CASSLIGVGAQYF. In DNA, the CDR3 is TGTGCCAGCAGCCTCATCGGAGTAGGGGCGCAGTATTTT.

The J gene is TRBJ2-2, the V gene TRBV7-9; possibly TRBD2 for D (6 bases). Trimming cost V 2 bases and J 4 bases, with 11 bases left between them. The CDR3 has 15 amino acids. Germline values: CDR1 SEHNR, CDR2 FQNEAQ (reference sequence). CDR3 residues: CASSLMRGGTGELFF. In nucleotides, the CDR3 is TGTGCCAGCAGCTTAATGCGGGGAGGCACCGGGGAGCTGTTTTTT.

The V gene is TRBV21-1, the J gene TRBJ2-7; TRBD1, the table's D call, lacks a check against the DNA. TRBV21-1 is described as a pseudogene. This CDR3 contains 16 residues. This chain's CDR3 is CASSKAIDRGLGEQYF. CDR3 sequence (DNA): TGTGCCAGCAGCAAAGCGATTGACAGGGGGCTTGGGGAGCAGTACTTC.

The chain is built from TRBV2 and TRBJ1-1; D call uncertain. The germline V gene encodes CDR1 SNHLY and CDR2 FYNNEI. V was pared by 8 bases and J by 1 base, with 17 bases between. The CDR3 runs 15 residues. The CDR3 DNA follows: TGTGCCAGCCTCACTGGAGGTAGAGGGAACACTGAAGCTTTCTTT. Protein sequence: CASLTGGRGNTEAFF.

This rearrangement joins TRBV28 to TRBJ1-5; 7 nucleotides agree with TRBD1. This CDR3 comprises 15 residues. J lost 9 bases, V lost 6 bases, and 14 bases had no gene match. From germline, CDR1 is MDHEN and CDR2 SYDVKM. The CDR3 protein is CASSPAGTDWLPQHF. The CDR3 nucleotides are TGTGCCAGCAGCCCCGCCGGGACAGACTGGTTGCCCCAGCATTTT.

The chain employs TRBV5-1 and TRBJ1-6; D remains unclear. Germline V gives CDR1 SGHRS, CDR2 YFSETQ. This CDR3 contains 15 residues. V was shortened by 1 base and J by 8 bases, with 13 bases between the two germline ends. The CDR3 DNA reads TGCGCCAGCAGCTTGCAGTCCGGAGGGTATTCACCCCTCCACTTT. Its translation is CASSLQSGGYSPLHF.

The chain has TRBV19 and TRBJ2-3, with TRBD2 identical over 8 bases. Germline lookup yields CDR1 LNHDA and CDR2 SQIVND (reference sequence). The CDR3 runs to 15 residues. Trimming cost V 8 bases and J 3 bases; bases outside gene matches: 10. The CDR3 sequence is CASAGGGGLTDTQYF. The CDR3 nucleotides are TGTGCCAGTGCGGGGGGCGGGGGATTGACAGATACGCAGTATTTT. The full variable domain, its missing parts supplied by reference TRBV19 and TRBJ2-3, is DGGITQSPKYLFRKEGQNVTLSCEQNLNHDAMYWYRQDPGQGLRLIYYSQIVNDFQKGDIAEGYSVSREKKESFPLTVTSAQKNPTAFYLCASAGGGGLTDTQYFGPGTRLTVL.

The chain employs TRBV27 and TRBJ2-1, with 8 bases aligning to TRBD1. Germline V lookup: CDR1 MNHEY, CDR2 SMNVEV (reference sequence). V gave up 3 bases and J gave up 2 bases; unmatched junction bases: 3. This CDR3 is 15 amino acids long. This chain's CDR3 is CASSLDRATYNEQFF. CDR3 in DNA: TGTGCCAGCAGTTTGGACAGGGCAACCTACAATGAGCAGTTCTTC.

The chain uses TRBV5-1 and TRBJ2-5; 8 bases agree with TRBD1. Trimming cost V 2 bases and J 3 bases; bases outside gene matches: 0. This CDR3 contains 13 residues. The germline CDR1 and CDR2 sequences are SGHRS and YFSETQ. DNA for the CDR3: TGCGCCAGCAGCTTACAGGGGGAAGAGACCCAGTACTTC. As protein: CASSLQGEETQYF.

The V and J genes are TRBV29-1 and TRBJ1-2, with D possibly being TRBD1 (6 bases). The CDR3 has 12 amino acids. CDR1 and CDR2 (germline): SQVTM, ANQGSEA. V lost 8 bases and J lost 4, with 14 bases in between. This CDR3 is CSTEGRGYGYTF. CDR3 in DNA: TGCAGCACCGAGGGCAGGGGCTATGGCTACACCTTC. Using reference TRBV29-1 and TRBJ1-2 for the parts outside the CDR3, the full variable domain is SAVISQKPSRDICQRGTSLTIQCQVDSQVTMMFWYRQQPGQSLTLIATANQGSEATYESGFVIDKFPISRPNLTFSTLTVSNMSPEDSSIYLCSTEGRGYGYTFGSGTRLTVV.

This chain joins TRBV2 and TRBJ1-2, with 7 nucleotides matching TRBD1. The length of the CDR3 is 18 residues. J gave up 4 bases and V 2 bases, and 16 bases lay outside the gene matches. Germline V gene lookup returns CDR1 SNHLY and CDR2 FYNNEI. DNA of the CDR3: TGTGCCAGCAGTGAACGAGGCGGGACAGCCCGGATGCTCTATGGCTACACCTTC. It yields the protein CASSERGGTARMLYGYTF.

This clone was seen only once. The J gene is TRBJ1-1, the V gene TRBV19; D is uncertain. Per germline, CDR1 LNHDA and CDR2 SQIVND (reference sequence). Trimming removed 9 bases from V and 0 bases from J, with 5 bases in between. The length of the CDR3 is 11 residues. The CDR3 region is CASRLNTEAFF. The CDR3 coding sequence is TGTGCCAGCAGGCTGAACACTGAAGCTTTCTTT. The complete variable domain, with remaining parts taken from reference TRBV19 and TRBJ1-1, reads DGGITQSPKYLFRKEGQNVTLSCEQNLNHDAMYWYRQDPGQGLRLIYYSQIVNDFQKGDIAEGYSVSREKKESFPLTVTSAQKNPTAFYLCASRLNTEAFFGQGTRLTVV.

This clone has a handful of counts. The chain has TRBV27 and TRBJ2-7; D is perhaps TRBD2 (5 bases). CDR1 is MNHEY, CDR2 SMNVEV, per germline (reference sequence). V was pared by 4 bases and J by 7 bases, with 11 bases between. CDR3 length: 12 residues. The CDR3, as DNA: TGTGCCAGCAGTTACCCGGGGAAGGAGCAGTACTTC. This translates into CASSYPGKEQYF.

V and J are TRBV7-9 and TRBJ1-4; a possible D gene is TRBD1 (6 bases). The germline CDR1 and CDR2 sequences are SEHNR and FQNEAQ (reference sequence). The CDR3 has 14 amino acids. V lost 6 bases to trimming and J lost 10 bases, with 18 bases between them. The CDR3 sequence is CASRAGGRGSKLFF. CDR3 DNA: TGTGCCAGCAGAGCGGGAGGGAGGGGGTCAAAACTGTTTTTT.

The gene calls are TRBV6-2 or TRBV6-3 and TRBJ2-7, with D perhaps matching TRBD2 (6 bases). The V gene lost 4 bases and the J gene lost 0 bases, with 19 bases spanning the gap. Germline lookup yields CDR1 MNHEY and CDR2 SVGEGT. This CDR3 comprises 17 residues. The CDR3 reads CASSSKGAGLSSYEQYF. The CDR3 region has the DNA TGTGCCAGCAGTTCTAAGGGTGCGGGGTTGAGCTCCTACGAGCAGTACTTC.

This clone was observed once. V gene TRBV2 combines with J gene TRBJ1-4, with D possibly matching TRBD1 (5 bases). CDR1 SNHLY and CDR2 FYNNEI come from the germline V gene. Deletions cut 7 bases from V and 0 bases from J, with 15 bases between. The CDR3 loop spans 16 amino acids. CDR3 residues: CASTKDTSPTNEKLFF. The DNA of the CDR3 is TGTGCCAGCACCAAGGACACCTCCCCAACTAATGAAAAACTGTTTTTT.

This clone has just a few counts. The rearrangement joins TRBV7-2 to TRBJ1-3; 8 nucleotides line up with TRBD1. J gave up 4 bases and V 5 bases, and 13 bases lay outside the gene matches. The CDR3 has 17 residues. From germline, CDR1 is SGHTA and CDR2 FQGNSA. CDR3 amino acids: CASSLSPTGGRGNTIYF. The CDR3, as DNA: TGTGCCAGCAGCCTAAGCCCTACAGGGGGGAGGGGAAACACCATATATTTT. The full variable domain, with the rest looked up from reference TRBV7-2 and TRBJ1-3, is GAGVSQSPSNKVTEKGKDVELRCDPISGHTALYWYRQSLGQGLEFLIYFQGNSAPDKSGLPSDRFSAERTGGSVSTLTIQRTQQEDSAVYLCASSLSPTGGRGNTIYFGEGSWLTVV.

In nucleotides, the CDR3 is TGTGCCAGCAGGGACAGATCCTCCTATAATTCACCCCTCCACTTT. This encodes CASRDRSSYNSPLHF. The chain recombines TRBV2 with TRBJ1-6; a possible D gene is TRBD1 (6 bases). V was trimmed by 6 bases and J by 0 bases, leaving 9 bases between them. This CDR3 has 15 residues. Looked up from germline, CDR1 is SNHLY and CDR2 is FYNNEI.